This T cell receptor (beta chain) appears in the sequencing data of a study of cytomegalovirus exposure and HLA in healthy donors. General study findings and limits: Most TCR beta V segments were productive about 87% or about 30% of the time in an earlier analysis. Analysis performed later found under 20,000 TCR beta sequences associated with HLA alleles at 0.05 false discovery rate.

The junction had 11 bases not matched to a gene; V was cut back by 9 bases and J by 6 bases. From germline, CDR1 is SNHLY and CDR2 FYNNEI. The CDR3 has 13 residues. With respect to this clone: The antigen is not known.

The PCR had 60 Vbeta and 13 Jbeta primers. Using immunoSEQ multiplex PCR, the repertoire was profiled, and TCRdb retains in-frame clones only, with some absent. Of under 250,000 clones in the sample, approximately 80% are singletons; the top ten hold around 3.9%. The TCR originated in a male donor in good health and CMV-seronegative. The V call is TRBV2, the J call TRBJ2-7, with 7 bases lining up with TRBD1. Sequenced: PBMCs. CDR3 region: CASLWDRSSEQYF. For the CDR3, the DNA is TGTGCCAGTCTTTGGGACAGATCGTCCGAGCAGTACTTC.